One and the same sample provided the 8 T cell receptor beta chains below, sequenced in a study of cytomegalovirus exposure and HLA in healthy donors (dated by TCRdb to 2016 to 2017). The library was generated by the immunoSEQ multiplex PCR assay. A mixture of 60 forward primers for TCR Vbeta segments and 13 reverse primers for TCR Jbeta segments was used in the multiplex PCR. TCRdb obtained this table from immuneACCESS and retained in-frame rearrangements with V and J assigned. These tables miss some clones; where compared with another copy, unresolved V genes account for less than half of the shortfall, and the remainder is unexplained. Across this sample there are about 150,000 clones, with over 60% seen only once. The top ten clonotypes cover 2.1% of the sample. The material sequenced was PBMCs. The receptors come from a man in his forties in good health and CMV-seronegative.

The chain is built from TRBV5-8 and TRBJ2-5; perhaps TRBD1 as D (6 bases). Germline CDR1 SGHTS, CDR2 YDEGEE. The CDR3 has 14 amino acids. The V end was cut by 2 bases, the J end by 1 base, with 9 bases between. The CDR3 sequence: CASSLGQLQETQYF. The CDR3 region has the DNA TGTGCCAGCAGCTTAGGACAGCTCCAAGAGACCCAGTACTTC.

The CDR3 protein is CASKVRGWNTEAFF. The CDR3, as DNA: TGTGCCAGCAAGGTCAGGGGGTGGAACACTGAAGCTTTCTTT. This rearrangement joins TRBV6-5 to TRBJ1-1, with 7 bases identical to TRBD1. The CDR3 is made up of 14 amino acids. Per the germline V gene, CDR1 is MNHEY and CDR2 is SVGAGI. Trimming took 7 bases from V and 1 from J; bases not matched to a gene: 6.

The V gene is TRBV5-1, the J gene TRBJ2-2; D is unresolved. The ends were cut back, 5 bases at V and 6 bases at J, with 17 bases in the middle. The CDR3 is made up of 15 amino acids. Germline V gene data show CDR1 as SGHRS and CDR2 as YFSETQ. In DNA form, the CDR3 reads TGCGCCAGCAGACCGCTAGAGGTCCGAGCCGGGGAGCTGTTTTTT. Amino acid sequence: CASRPLEVRAGELFF.

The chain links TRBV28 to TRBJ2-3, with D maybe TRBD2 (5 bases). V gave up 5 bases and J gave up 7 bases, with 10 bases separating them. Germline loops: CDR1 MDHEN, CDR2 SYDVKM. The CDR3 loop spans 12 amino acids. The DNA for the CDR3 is TGTGCCAGCAGTAAGGACTCATATACGCAGTATTTT. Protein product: CASSKDSYTQYF.

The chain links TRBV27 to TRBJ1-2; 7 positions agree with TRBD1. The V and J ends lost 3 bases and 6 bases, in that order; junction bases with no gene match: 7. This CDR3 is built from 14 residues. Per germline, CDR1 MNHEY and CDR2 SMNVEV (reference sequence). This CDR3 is CASSLAGTANGYTF. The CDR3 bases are TGTGCCAGCAGTTTGGCCGGGACAGCGAATGGCTACACCTTC.

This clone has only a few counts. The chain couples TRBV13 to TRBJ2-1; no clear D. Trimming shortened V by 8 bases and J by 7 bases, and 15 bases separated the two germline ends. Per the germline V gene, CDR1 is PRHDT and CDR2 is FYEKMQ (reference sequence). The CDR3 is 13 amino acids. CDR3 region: CASCRVALNEQFF. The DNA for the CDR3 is TGTGCCAGCTGTCGAGTCGCCTTGAATGAGCAGTTCTTC.

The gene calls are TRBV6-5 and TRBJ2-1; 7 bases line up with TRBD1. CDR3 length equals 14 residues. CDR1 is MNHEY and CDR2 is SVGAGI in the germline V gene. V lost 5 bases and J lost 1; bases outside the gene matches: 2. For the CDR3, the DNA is TGTGCCAGCAGTCGACAGGGTTCCTACAATGAGCAGTTCTTC. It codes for CASSRQGSYNEQFF.

Written as DNA, the CDR3 is TGTGCCACCAGCACTGACAGGGACGGTGAAGCTTTCTTT. Translated, it gives CATSTDRDGEAFF. V is TRBV15 and J is TRBJ1-1; 7 bases match TRBD1. Germline lookup yields CDR1 LNHNV and CDR2 YYDKDF (reference sequence). CDR3 size: 13 residues. The ends lost 4 bases at V and 7 bases at J; junction bases unmatched: 6.